The 26 T cell receptor beta chains reported below all come from one sample, sequenced in a study of PD-1 blockade in mismatch repair-deficient tumors. Profiling relied on immunoSEQ multiplex PCR, and the TCRdb table lists in-frame clones only, not all of them. The table records some 120,000 clones, about nine tenths of them present only once. The sequenced sample was peripheral blood, obtained 70 to 72 weeks after starting pembrolizumab. These receptors were collected from an adult with mismatch repair-deficient cancer.

V is TRBV4-3 and J is TRBJ1-4; the D is unclear. CDR3 length equals 16 residues. In germline, CDR1 is LGHNA, CDR2 YSLEER. V lost 0 bases and J 3 bases, leaving 11 bases between the germline ends. The CDR3 DNA sequence: TGCGCCAGCAGCCAAGAGTTAGGGAGGGCTAATGAAAAACTGTTTTTT. This translates into CASSQELGRANEKLFF.

The chain is built from TRBV28 and TRBJ2-5; 10 bases are a match to TRBD2. CDR1 and CDR2 (germline): MDHEN, SYDVKM. The trim removed 4 bases at V and 3 bases at J, leaving 5 bases unmatched. CDR3 size: 15 residues. CDR3 DNA: TGTGCCAGCAGTTGGCTAGCGGGAGAGAAAGAGACCCAGTACTTC. Translated: CASSWLAGEKETQYF. Using reference TRBV28 and TRBJ2-5 for the parts outside the CDR3, the full variable domain is DVKVTQSSRYLVKRTGEKVFLECVQDMDHENMFWYRQDPGLGLRLIYFSYDVKMKEKGDIPEGYSVSREKKERFSLILESASTNQTSMYLCASSWLAGEKETQYFGPGTRLLVL.

This chain joins TRBV2 and TRBJ2-7; 7 nucleotides align to TRBD1. CDR3 length: 15 amino acids. J lost 1 base, V lost 7 bases, and 10 bases had no gene match. The germline V gene encodes CDR1 SNHLY and CDR2 FYNNEI. The CDR3 sequence: CASIDSGTASYEQYF. CDR3 bases: TGTGCCAGCATTGACTCCGGGACAGCATCCTACGAGCAGTACTTC.

The chain links TRBV11-3 to TRBJ2-7; 7 nucleotides match TRBD2. The CDR3 is made up of 13 amino acids. Germline V gene sequence: CDR1 SGHNT, CDR2 YENEEA. V lost 2 bases and J lost 2; bases outside the gene matches: 0. As DNA, the CDR3 is TGTGCCAGCAGCTTAACTAGCGCCTACGAGCAGTACTTC. Translating it yields CASSLTSAYEQYF.

The chain carries TRBV27 and TRBJ1-1, with D hard to call. The CDR3 sequence is 13 residues long. Germline loops: CDR1 MNHEY, CDR2 SMNVEV (reference sequence). Trimming stripped 4 bases from V and 6 bases from J, with 12 bases between. The CDR3 loop reads CASSSSRIAEAFF. The CDR3 region has the DNA TGTGCCAGCAGTTCATCTAGAATTGCTGAAGCTTTCTTT.

The rearrangement links TRBV4-1 to TRBJ2-7, with 12 bases lining up with TRBD1. Per the germline V gene, CDR1 is MGHRA and CDR2 is YSYEKL. V was pared by 4 bases and J by 2 bases, with 15 bases of the junction left unmatched. The CDR3 loop spans 19 amino acids. CDR3 sequence: CASSPGAPGTGGETYEQYF. In DNA form, the CDR3 reads TGCGCCAGCAGCCCTGGGGCCCCCGGGACAGGGGGCGAAACCTACGAGCAGTACTTC.

This rearrangement joins TRBV2 to TRBJ1-1; D gene uncertain. Looked up from germline, CDR1 is SNHLY and CDR2 is FYNNEI. The CDR3 length is 11 residues. Between the trimmed V and J ends, which lost 5 bases and 8 bases, there was a span of 9 bases. CDR3 loop: CASSRLREAFF. The CDR3 bases are TGTGCCAGCAGTCGCTTAAGGGAAGCTTTCTTT.

This chain uses TRBV4-2 with TRBJ2-7, with 11 bases identical to TRBD2. The CDR3 has 15 residues. Germline-derived CDR1 and CDR2 are LGHNA and YNFKEQ. V lost 3 bases and J lost 4; bases outside the gene matches: 5. CDR3: CASSQTGTSGYEQYF. Here the CDR3 DNA reads TGTGCCAGCAGCCAGACCGGGACTAGCGGATACGAGCAGTACTTC.

V gene TRBV12-1 combines with J gene TRBJ2-1; no check of the table's D call, TRBD1, against the DNA was made. TRBV12-1 is noted as a pseudogene. The length of the CDR3 is 16 residues. The CDR3 sequence: CASSFLRDRTYNEQFF. CDR3 coding DNA: TGTGCCAGCAGCTTCCTCCGGGACAGGACATACAATGAGCAGTTCTTC.

In its sample, this clone was seen a few times. This chain joins TRBV9 and TRBJ1-2; 7 positions match TRBD1. The V gene's germline CDR1 is SGDLS and CDR2 YYNGEE. V was clipped by 4 bases and J by 4 bases; unmatched bases: 10. The CDR3 sequence is 15 residues long. The CDR3 nucleotides read TGTGCCAGCAGCACGCGGACAGGTTTGATCTATGGCTACACCTTC. Protein sequence: CASSTRTGLIYGYTF.

V and J are TRBV11-2 and TRBJ2-7; perhaps TRBD1 as D (6 bases). CDR1 is SGHAT and CDR2 is FQNNGV in the germline V gene. This CDR3 spans 15 amino acids. Trimming stripped 4 bases from V and 2 bases from J, with 15 bases between. CDR3 nucleotides: TGTGCCAGCAGCTCCGTGGGGGCATCCCCCTACGAGCAGTACTTC. As protein: CASSSVGASPYEQYF.

V and J are TRBV6-5 and TRBJ2-5, with TRBD1 identical over 10 bases. This CDR3 has 15 amino acids. The ends lost 4 bases at V and 4 bases at J; junction bases unmatched: 6. Germline assignment: CDR1 MNHEY and CDR2 SVGAGI. The CDR3 sequence is CASSSEGQGRETQYF. The CDR3 region has the DNA TGTGCCAGCAGTTCCGAGGGACAGGGGCGAGAGACCCAGTACTTC.

This chain connects TRBV4-1 to TRBJ2-1, with 10 positions matching TRBD2. Germline assignment: CDR1 MGHRA and CDR2 YSYEKL. J lost 3 bases, V lost 4 bases, and 3 bases had no gene match. The CDR3 has 15 residues. The CDR3 loop is CASSLRTSGYNEQFF. The CDR3 nucleotides are TGCGCCAGCAGCCTTCGGACTAGCGGCTACAATGAGCAGTTCTTC.

The chain has TRBV27 and TRBJ2-1; TRBD1 might be the D (5 bases). Deletions cut 6 bases from V and 3 bases from J, with 12 bases between. The CDR3 covers 14 residues. CDR1 is MNHEY, CDR2 SMNVEV, per germline (reference sequence). DNA of the CDR3: TGTGCCAGCAGGACAACAGGAAGCTACAATGAGCAGTTCTTC. Translating gives CASRTTGSYNEQFF.

This clone was seen once. The chain is built from TRBV5-4 and TRBJ2-1, with 7 bases lining up with TRBD2. V shed 0 bases and J 6 bases; nucleotides not matched to a gene: 3. The length of the CDR3 is 14 residues. The germline CDR1 and CDR2 sequences are SGHNT and YYREEE (reference sequence). The CDR3: CASSLEPGGNEQFF. The CDR3 bases are TGTGCCAGCAGCTTGGAGCCGGGAGGCAATGAGCAGTTCTTC.

This clone was recorded only once. The chain couples TRBV4-1 to TRBJ2-5, with D hard to call. CDR1 is MGHRA and CDR2 is YSYEKL in the germline V gene. The CDR3 is made up of 14 amino acids. V was shortened by 1 base and J by 5 bases, with 11 bases between the two germline ends. This CDR3 reads CASSQGYGTETQYF. CDR3 nucleotides: TGCGCCAGCAGCCAAGGGTACGGAACGGAGACCCAGTACTTC.

The chain employs TRBV4-1 and TRBJ2-3; either TRBD1 or TRBD2 may supply D (5 bases each). The germline V gene has CDR1 MGHRA and CDR2 YSYEKL. The CDR3 is 16 amino acids. Trimming removed 4 bases at V and 0 bases at J, with 14 bases between. The CDR3 nucleotides read TGCGCCAGCAGCCCCTACTGGGGCGGGAGCACAGATACGCAGTATTTT. It translates to CASSPYWGGSTDTQYF.

V usage is TRBV5-1 and J usage is TRBJ2-2, with D maybe TRBD2 (6 bases). The V gene's germline CDR1 is SGHRS and CDR2 YFSETQ. CDR3 length: 14 amino acids. V lost 3 bases, J lost 4 bases, and 10 bases lay in between. CDR3 in amino acids: CASSSGGSTGELFF. The DNA for the CDR3 is TGCGCCAGCAGCTCCGGGGGTTCCACCGGGGAGCTGTTTTTT.

The rearrangement uses TRBV19 and TRBJ1-4; TRBD1 agrees at 8 bases. Losses at the gene ends were 4 bases for V and 8 bases for J; bases not matched to a gene: 12. The germline V gene encodes CDR1 LNHDA and CDR2 SQIVND (reference sequence). The CDR3 length is 16 residues. CDR3: CASSSRQGIVSEKLFF. The CDR3 DNA sequence: TGTGCCAGTAGTAGCAGACAGGGGATTGTAAGCGAAAAACTGTTTTTT.

V is TRBV5-6 and J is TRBJ1-2; D unresolved. The length of the CDR3 is 15 residues. Germline CDR1 is SGHDT and CDR2 is YYEEEE. Trimming stripped 1 base from V and 2 bases from J, with 12 bases between. For the CDR3, the DNA is TGTGCCAGCAGCTTGTCGTACGTAGTAAACTATGGCTACACCTTC. It yields the protein CASSLSYVVNYGYTF.

The chain has TRBV27 and TRBJ2-7; 10 positions agree with TRBD1. CDR3 length: 15 amino acids. Trimming removed 5 bases from V and 5 bases from J; junction bases left unmatched: 9. Germline CDR1 MNHEY, CDR2 SMNVEV (reference sequence). The CDR3 coding sequence is TGTGCCAGCAGTGCCCCGGACAGGGGGAAACACGAGCAGTACTTC. Translated: CASSAPDRGKHEQYF.

V is TRBV4-1 and J is TRBJ2-7; D is unclear. V shed 1 base and J shed 7 bases, with 14 bases lying between them. Germline V lookup: CDR1 MGHRA, CDR2 YSYEKL. The CDR3 sequence is 14 residues long. In DNA form, the CDR3 reads TGCGCCAGCAGCCAAGCGGGCAGGTCGGAGGAGCAGTACTTC. Protein sequence: CASSQAGRSEEQYF.

The chain joins TRBV29-1 to TRBJ2-1, with TRBD2 identical over 8 bases. The CDR3 has 14 amino acids. With 4 bases clipped from V and 5 bases from J, the junction kept 7 bases outside the gene matches. Germline values: CDR1 SQVTM, CDR2 ANQGSEA. CDR3 protein: CSVVGLAHHNEQFF. The CDR3 nucleotides read TGCAGCGTTGTTGGACTAGCCCACCACAATGAGCAGTTCTTC.

This clone was counted once. The chain has TRBV13 and TRBJ1-4; possibly TRBD1 for D (5 bases). The ends were cut back, 4 bases at V and 7 bases at J, with 13 bases in the middle. The CDR3 contains 14 residues. The germline V gene has CDR1 PRHDT and CDR2 FYEKMQ (reference sequence). The CDR3 here is CASSSPGAPEKLFF. In nucleotides, the CDR3 is TGTGCCAGCAGCTCCCCTGGGGCACCTGAAAAACTGTTTTTT.

The V call is TRBV4-1, the J call TRBJ1-3, with D uncertain. V was trimmed by 3 bases and J by 4 bases, leaving 16 bases between them. CDR1 is MGHRA and CDR2 is YSYEKL in the germline V gene. The CDR3 consists of 16 residues. CDR3 DNA sequence: TGCGCCAGCAGCCACATTGGGGTCCGGGCCGGAAACACCATATATTTT. It is translated as CASSHIGVRAGNTIYF.

The chain combines TRBV6-1 with TRBJ2-1; 8 bases map to TRBD2. Trimming cost V 8 bases and J 5 bases; bases outside gene matches: 8. The CDR3 length is 14 residues. The germline gives CDR1 MNHNS, CDR2 SASEGT. This chain's CDR3 is CASGTGTSNNEQFF. CDR3 DNA sequence: TGTGCCAGCGGTACCGGGACTAGTAACAATGAGCAGTTCTTC.